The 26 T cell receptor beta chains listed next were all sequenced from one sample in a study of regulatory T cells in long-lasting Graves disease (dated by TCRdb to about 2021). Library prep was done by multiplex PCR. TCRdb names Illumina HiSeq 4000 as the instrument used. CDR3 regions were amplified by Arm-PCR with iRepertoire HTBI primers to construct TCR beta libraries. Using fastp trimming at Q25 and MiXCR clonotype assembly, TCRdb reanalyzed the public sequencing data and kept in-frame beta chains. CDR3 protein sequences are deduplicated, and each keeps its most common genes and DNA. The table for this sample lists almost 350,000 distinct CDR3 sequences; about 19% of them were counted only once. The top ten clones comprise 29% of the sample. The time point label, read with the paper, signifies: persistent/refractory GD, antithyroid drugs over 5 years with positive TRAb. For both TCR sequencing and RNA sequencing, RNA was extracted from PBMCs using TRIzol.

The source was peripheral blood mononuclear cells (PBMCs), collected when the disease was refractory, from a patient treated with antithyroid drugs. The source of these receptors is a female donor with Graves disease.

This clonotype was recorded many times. This CDR3 is CASLSRYRVSGGELFF. DNA for the CDR3: TGTGCCAGCCTCAGCCGATACCGGGTTTCTGGCGGGGAGCTGTTTTTT. The chain couples TRBV6-1 to TRBJ2-2; D gene unclear. Trimming stripped 8 bases from V and 7 bases from J, with 23 bases between. The CDR3 extends over 16 amino acids. The germline gives CDR1 MNHNS, CDR2 SASEGT.

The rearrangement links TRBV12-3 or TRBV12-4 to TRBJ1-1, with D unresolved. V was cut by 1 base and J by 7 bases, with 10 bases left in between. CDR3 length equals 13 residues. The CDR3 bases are TGTGCCAGCAGTTTAGTACTTATCGGTGAAGCTTTCTTT. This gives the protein CASSLVLIGEAFF.

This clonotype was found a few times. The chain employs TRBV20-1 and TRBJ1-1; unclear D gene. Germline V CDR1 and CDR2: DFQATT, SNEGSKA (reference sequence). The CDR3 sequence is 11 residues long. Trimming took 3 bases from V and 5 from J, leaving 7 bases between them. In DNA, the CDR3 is TGCAGTGCTAGTCTGTGGACTGAAGCTTTCTTT. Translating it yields CSASLWTEAFF.

The CDR3 bases are TGTGCCAGCAGTGAAGGAGGGTCCAACCAGTATTTT. Translation gives CASSEGGSNQYF. This rearrangement joins TRBV2 to TRBJ2-3, with D possibly being TRBD2 (5 bases). CDR1 and CDR2 from the germline V gene are SNHLY and FYNNEI. CDR3 length equals 12 residues. The V gene lost 1 base and the J gene lost 12 bases, with 11 bases spanning the gap.

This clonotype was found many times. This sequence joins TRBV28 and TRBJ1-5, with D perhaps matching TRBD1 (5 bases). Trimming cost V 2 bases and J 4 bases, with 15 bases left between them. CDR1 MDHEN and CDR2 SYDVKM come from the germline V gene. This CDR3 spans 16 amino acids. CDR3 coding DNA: TGTGCCAGCAGTTTAGCAGTGGGCGGGGGTAATCAGCCCCAGCATTTT. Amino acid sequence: CASSLAVGGGNQPQHF.

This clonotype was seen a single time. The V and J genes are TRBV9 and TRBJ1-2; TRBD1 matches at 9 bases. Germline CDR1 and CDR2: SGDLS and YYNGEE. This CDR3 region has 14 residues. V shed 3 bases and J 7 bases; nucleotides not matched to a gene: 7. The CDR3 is CASSGSNRGLGYTF. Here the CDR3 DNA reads TGTGCCAGCAGCGGCTCTAACAGGGGGCTTGGCTACACCTTC. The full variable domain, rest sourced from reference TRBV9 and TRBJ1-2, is DSGVTQTPKHLITATGQRVTLRCSPRSGDLSVYWYQQSLDQGLQFLIQYYNGEERAKGNILERFSAQQFPDLHSELNLSSLELGDSALYFCASSGSNRGLGYTFGSGTRLTVV.

The chain's CDR3 is CSATGLAGGSYEQYF. The CDR3 region has the DNA TGCAGTGCTACGGGACTAGCGGGGGGTTCCTACGAGCAGTACTTC. The V and J genes are TRBV20-1 and TRBJ2-7; 15 nucleotides line up with TRBD2. Germline lookup yields CDR1 DFQATT and CDR2 SNEGSKA (reference sequence). This CDR3 contains 15 residues. V lost 4 bases, J lost 1 base, and 2 bases stayed unmatched.

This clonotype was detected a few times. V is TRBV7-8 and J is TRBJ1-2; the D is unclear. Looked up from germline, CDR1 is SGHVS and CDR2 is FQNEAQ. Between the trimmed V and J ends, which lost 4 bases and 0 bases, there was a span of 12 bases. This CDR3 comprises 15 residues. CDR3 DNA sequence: TGTGCCAGCAGCTCTAATGATCAGCCTAACTATGGCTACACCTTC. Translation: CASSSNDQPNYGYTF.

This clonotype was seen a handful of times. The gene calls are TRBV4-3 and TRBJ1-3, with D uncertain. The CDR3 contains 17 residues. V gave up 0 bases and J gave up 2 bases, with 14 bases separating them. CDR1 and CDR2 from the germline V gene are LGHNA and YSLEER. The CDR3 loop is CASSQERSRVAGNTIYF. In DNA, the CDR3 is TGCGCCAGCAGCCAAGAACGGTCGAGGGTAGCTGGAAACACCATATATTTT.

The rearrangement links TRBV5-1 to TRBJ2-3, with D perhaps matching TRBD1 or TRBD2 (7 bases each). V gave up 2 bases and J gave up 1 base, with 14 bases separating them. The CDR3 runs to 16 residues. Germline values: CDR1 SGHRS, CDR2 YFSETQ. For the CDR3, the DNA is TGCGCCAGCAGCTTCCAGGGGGAGGGCGGCACAGATACGCAGTATTTT. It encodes CASSFQGEGGTDTQYF.

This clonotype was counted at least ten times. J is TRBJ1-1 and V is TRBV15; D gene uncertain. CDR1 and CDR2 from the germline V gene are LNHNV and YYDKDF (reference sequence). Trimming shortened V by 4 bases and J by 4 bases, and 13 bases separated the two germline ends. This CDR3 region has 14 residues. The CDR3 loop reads CATSKREAATEAFF. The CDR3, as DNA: TGTGCCACCAGCAAAAGGGAGGCGGCCACTGAAGCTTTCTTT.

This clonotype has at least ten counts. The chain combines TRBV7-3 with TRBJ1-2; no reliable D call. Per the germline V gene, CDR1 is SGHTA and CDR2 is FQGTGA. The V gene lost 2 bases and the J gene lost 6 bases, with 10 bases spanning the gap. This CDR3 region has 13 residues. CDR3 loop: CASSLGGSHGYTF. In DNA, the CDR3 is TGTGCCAGCAGCTTAGGCGGCTCACATGGCTACACCTTC. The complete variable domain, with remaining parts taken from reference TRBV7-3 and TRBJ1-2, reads GAGVSQTPSNKVTEKGKYVELRCDPISGHTALYWYRQSLGQGPEFLIYFQGTGAADDSGLPNDRFFAVRPEGSVSTLKIQRTERGDSAVYLCASSLGGSHGYTFGSGTRLTVV.

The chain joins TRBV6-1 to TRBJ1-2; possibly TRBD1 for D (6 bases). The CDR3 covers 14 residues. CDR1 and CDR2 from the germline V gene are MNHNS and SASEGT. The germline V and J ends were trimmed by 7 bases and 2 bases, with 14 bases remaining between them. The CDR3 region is CASTHGGGNYGYTF. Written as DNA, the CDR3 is TGTGCCAGCACCCACGGAGGGGGAAACTATGGCTACACCTTC.

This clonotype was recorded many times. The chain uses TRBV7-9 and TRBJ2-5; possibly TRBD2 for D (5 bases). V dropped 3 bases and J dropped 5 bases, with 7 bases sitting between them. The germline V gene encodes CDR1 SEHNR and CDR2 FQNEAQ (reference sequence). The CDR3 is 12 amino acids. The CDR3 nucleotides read TGTGCCAGCAGCTTGGGAGACGAGACCCAGTACTTC. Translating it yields CASSLGDETQYF.

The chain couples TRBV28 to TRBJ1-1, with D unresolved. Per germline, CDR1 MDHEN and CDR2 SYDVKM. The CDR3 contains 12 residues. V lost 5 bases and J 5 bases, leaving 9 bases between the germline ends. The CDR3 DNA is TGTGCCAGCAGTCCGCCGGCGACTGAAGCTTTCTTT. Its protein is CASSPPATEAFF.

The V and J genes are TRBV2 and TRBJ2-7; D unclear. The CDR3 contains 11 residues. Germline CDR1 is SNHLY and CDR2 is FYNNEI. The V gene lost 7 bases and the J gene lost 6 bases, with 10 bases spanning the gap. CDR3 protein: CASTFSSEQYF. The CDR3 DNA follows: TGTGCCAGCACCTTTAGTTCCGAGCAGTACTTC.

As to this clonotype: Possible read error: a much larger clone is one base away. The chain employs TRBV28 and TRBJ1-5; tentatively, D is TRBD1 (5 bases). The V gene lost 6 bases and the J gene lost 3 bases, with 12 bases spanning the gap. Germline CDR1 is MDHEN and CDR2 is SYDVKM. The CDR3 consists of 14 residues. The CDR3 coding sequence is TGTGCCAGCAGCTCTACAGGCCACAATCAGCCCCAGCATTTT. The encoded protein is CASSSTGHNQPQHF. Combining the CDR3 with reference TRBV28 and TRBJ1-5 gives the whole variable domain DVKVTQSSRYLVKRTGEKVFLECVQDMDHENMFWYRQDPGLGLRLIYFSYDVKMKEKGDIPEGYSVSREKKERFSLILESASTNQTSMYLCASSSTGHNQPQHFGDGTRLSIL.

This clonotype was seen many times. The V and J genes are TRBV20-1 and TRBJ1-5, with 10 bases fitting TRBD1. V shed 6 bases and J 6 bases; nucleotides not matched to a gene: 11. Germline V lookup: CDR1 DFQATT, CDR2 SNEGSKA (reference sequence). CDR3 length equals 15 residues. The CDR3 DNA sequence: TGCAGTGCCCTAGGGACAGGGGAACGAAGTCAGCCCCAGCATTTT. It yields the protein CSALGTGERSQPQHF.

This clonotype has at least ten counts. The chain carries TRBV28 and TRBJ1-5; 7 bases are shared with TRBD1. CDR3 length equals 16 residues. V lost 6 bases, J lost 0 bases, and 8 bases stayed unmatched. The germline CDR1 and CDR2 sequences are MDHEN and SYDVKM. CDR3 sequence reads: CASSSDRALSNQPQHF. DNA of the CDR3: TGTGCCAGCAGCAGCGACAGGGCCCTTAGCAATCAGCCCCAGCATTTT.

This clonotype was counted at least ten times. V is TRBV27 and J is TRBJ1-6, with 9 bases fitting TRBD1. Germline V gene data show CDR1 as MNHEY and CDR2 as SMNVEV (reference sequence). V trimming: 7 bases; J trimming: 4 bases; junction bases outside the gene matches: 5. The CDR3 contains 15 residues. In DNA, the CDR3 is TGTGCCAGCACCTCCGGGACAGGGTATAATTCACCCCTCCACTTT. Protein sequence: CASTSGTGYNSPLHF.

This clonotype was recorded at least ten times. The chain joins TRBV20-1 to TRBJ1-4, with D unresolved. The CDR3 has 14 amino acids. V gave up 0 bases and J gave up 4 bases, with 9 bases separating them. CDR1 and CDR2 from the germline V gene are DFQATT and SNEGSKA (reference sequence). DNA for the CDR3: TGCAGTGCTAGAGATGAACCGATTAATGAAAAACTGTTTTTT. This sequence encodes CSARDEPINEKLFF.

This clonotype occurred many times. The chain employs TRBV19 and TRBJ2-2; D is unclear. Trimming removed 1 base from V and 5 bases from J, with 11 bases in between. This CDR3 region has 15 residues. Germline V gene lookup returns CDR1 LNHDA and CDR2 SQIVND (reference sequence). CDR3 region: CASSIVNAPTGELFF. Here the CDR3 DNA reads TGTGCCAGTAGTATAGTCAACGCACCTACCGGGGAGCTGTTTTTT.

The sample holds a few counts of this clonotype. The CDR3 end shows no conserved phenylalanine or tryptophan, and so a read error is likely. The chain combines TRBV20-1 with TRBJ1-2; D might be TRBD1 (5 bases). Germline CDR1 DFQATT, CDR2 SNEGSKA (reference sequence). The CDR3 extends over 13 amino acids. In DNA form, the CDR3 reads TGCAGTGTTAGAGGACGGGGCCTATATGGCTACACCTCC. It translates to CSVRGRGLYGYTS.

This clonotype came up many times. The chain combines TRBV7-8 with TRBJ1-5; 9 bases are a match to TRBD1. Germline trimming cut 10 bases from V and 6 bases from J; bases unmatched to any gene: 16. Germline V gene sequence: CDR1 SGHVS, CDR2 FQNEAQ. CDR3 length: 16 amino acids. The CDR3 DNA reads TGTGCCACCAATAGGGATCGGACAGGGGTTGGTCAGCCCCAGCATTTT. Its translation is CATNRDRTGVGQPQHF.

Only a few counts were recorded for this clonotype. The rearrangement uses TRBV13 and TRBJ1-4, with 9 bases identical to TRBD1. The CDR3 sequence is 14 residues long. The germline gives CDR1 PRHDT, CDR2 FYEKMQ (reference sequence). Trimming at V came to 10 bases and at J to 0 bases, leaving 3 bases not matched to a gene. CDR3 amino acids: CATGQGATNEKLFF. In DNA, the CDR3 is TGTGCCACGGGACAGGGAGCAACTAATGAAAAACTGTTTTTT. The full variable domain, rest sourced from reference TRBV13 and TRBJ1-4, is AAGVIQSPRHLIKEKRETATLKCYPIPRHDTVYWYQQGPGQDPQFLISFYEKMQSDKGSIPDRFSAQQFSDYHSELNMSSLELGDSALYFCATGQGATNEKLFFGSGTQLSVL.

For the CDR3, the DNA is TGTGCCAGCAGTTTGGCCAAGGACACCGGGGAGCTGTTTTTT. Its translation is CASSLAKDTGELFF. The genes are TRBV12-3 or TRBV12-4 and TRBJ2-2, with D hard to call. Trimming removed 3 bases at V and 3 bases at J, with 8 bases between. CDR3 length equals 14 residues.